The source of this T cell receptor (beta chain) is a study of monozygotic twins with inflammatory bowel disease. Overall study results and limits: Researchers reported no repertoire similarity difference between concordant and discordant twins, possibly from limited power.

The CDR3 length is 13 residues. Each sample had eight separate cDNA synthesis reactions. TCRdb reprocessed the 5' RACE reads, keeping one entry per CDR3 protein, no DNA. The specimen's table records 330,000 or so distinct CDR3 sequences. In regard to this clonotype: Its antigen is currently unknown.

Sequencing input: blood. The chain has TRBV12-3 or TRBV12-4 and TRBJ2-1; the TCRdb D gene call, TRBD2, has no DNA to confirm it. The clonotype originates from a human donor with ulcerative colitis or Crohn's disease, or a healthy co-twin of an affected twin (not recorded which). CDR3 region: CASSLGTPVEQFF.